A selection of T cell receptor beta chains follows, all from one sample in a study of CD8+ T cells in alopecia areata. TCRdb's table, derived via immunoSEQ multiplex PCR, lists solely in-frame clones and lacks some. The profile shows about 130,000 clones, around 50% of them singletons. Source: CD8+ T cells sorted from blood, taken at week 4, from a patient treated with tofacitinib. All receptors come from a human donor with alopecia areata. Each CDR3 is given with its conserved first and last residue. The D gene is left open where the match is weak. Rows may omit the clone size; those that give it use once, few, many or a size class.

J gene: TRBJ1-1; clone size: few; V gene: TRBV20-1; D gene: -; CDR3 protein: CSANKAFF; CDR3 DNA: TGCAGTGCTAATAAAGCTTTCTTT
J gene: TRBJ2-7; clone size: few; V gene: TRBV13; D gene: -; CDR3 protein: CASSLGMTGEQYF; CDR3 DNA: TGTGCCAGCAGCTTAGGAATGACAGGCGAGCAGTACTTC
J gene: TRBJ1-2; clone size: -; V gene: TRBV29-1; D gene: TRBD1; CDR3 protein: CSVVGQEVNYGYTF; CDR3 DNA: TGCAGCGTTGTAGGACAGGAGGTAAACTATGGCTACACCTTC
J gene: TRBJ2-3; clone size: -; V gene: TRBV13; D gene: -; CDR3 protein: CASTGVASDTQYF; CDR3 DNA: TGTGCCAGCACCGGAGTCGCTTCAGATACGCAGTATTTT
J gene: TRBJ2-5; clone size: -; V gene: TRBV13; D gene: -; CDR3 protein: CASSFGSQETQYF; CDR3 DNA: TGTGCCAGCAGCTTTGGTTCGCAAGAGACCCAGTACTTC
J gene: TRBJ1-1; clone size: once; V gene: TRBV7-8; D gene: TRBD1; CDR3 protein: CASSTYRGKVVRAFF; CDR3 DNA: TGTGCCAGCAGCACTTACAGGGGAAAGGTTGTAAGGGCTTTCTTT
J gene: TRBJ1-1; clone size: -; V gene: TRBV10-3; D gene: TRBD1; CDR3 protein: CAINQQGDTEAFF; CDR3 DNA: TGTGCCATCAATCAACAGGGGGACACTGAAGCTTTCTTT
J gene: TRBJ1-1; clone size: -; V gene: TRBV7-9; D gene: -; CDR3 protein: CASSSRTVENTEAFF; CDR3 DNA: TGTGCCAGCAGCTCCCGGACAGTGGAGAACACTGAAGCTTTCTTT
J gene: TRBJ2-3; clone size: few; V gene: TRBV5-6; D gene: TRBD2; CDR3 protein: CASSFSSGGAETDTQYF; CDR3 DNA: TGTGCCAGCAGCTTCAGTAGCGGGGGGGCCGAGACAGATACGCAGTATTTT
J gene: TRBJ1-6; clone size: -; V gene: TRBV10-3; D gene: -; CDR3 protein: CAISESGGPNSPLHF; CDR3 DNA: TGTGCCATCAGTGAGTCCGGGGGCCCCAATTCACCCCTCCACTTT
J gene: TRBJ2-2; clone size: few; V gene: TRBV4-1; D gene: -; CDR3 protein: CASSQARVVGELFF; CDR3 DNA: TGCGCCAGCAGCCAAGCTCGGGTGGTCGGGGAGCTGTTTTTT
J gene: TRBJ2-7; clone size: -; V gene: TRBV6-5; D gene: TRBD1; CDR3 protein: CASSYFDRGRHEQYF; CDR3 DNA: TGTGCCAGCAGTTACTTCGACAGGGGGCGTCACGAGCAGTACTTC
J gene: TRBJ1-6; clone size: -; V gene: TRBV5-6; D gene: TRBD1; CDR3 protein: CASSLGATGGSPLHF; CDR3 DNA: TGTGCCAGCAGCTTGGGGGCGACAGGGGGTTCACCCCTCCACTTT
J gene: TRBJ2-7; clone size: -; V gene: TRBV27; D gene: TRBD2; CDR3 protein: CASSGGDGGDFYEQYF; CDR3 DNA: TGTGCCAGCAGTGGCGGGGACGGGGGGGATTTTTACGAGCAGTACTTC
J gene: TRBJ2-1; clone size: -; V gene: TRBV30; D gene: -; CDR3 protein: CAWSKDNRYNEQFF; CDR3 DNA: TGTGCCTGGAGTAAGGACAACCGGTACAATGAGCAGTTCTTC
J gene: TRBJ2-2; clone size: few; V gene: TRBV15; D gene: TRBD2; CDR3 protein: CATSIAGDSSGELFF; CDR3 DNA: TGTGCCACCAGCATAGCGGGGGATAGTTCCGGGGAGCTGTTTTTT
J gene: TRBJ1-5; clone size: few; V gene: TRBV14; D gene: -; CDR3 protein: CASSQQPDGNQPQHF; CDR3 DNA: TGTGCCAGCAGCCAACAGCCTGATGGAAATCAGCCCCAGCATTTT
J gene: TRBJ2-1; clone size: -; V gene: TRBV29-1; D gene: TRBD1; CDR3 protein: CSVESGTGVNEQFF; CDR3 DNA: TGCAGCGTTGAATCAGGGACAGGGGTCAATGAGCAGTTCTTC
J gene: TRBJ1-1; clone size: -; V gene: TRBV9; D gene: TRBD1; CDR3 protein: CASTPLNSDRGWTEAFF; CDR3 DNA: TGTGCCAGCACCCCACTAAACAGTGACAGGGGTTGGACTGAAGCTTTCTTT
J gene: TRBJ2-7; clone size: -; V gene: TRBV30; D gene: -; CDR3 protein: CAWDSEYEQYF; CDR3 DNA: TGTGCCTGGGACAGTGAGTACGAGCAGTACTTC